This TCR beta chain was obtained from a study of OX40 agonist ivuxolimab in advanced cancers. Study information: Every 2 weeks, ivuxolimab was infused into the patients intravenously at between 0.01 and 10 mg/kg. Study observations and caveats: Certain nonresponders likewise exhibited a low normalized T-cell clonal expansion. Both blood CD4+ and CD8+ T cells showed clonal growth by week 6 at 0.1 to 3.0 mg/kg.

The V segment lost 1 base and the J segment 2 bases; nucleotides outside the gene matches: 17. CDR1 SGHTA and CDR2 FQGNSA come from the germline V gene. The CDR3 extends over 19 amino acids. A remark on this clone: Antigen unknown.

The repertoire was sequenced with immunoSEQ multiplex PCR; TCRdb's copy has only in-frame clones and lacks some. The sample consists of some 67,000 clones, 85% of them appearing once. If patients had autoimmune disease history or systemic immunosuppression, they were excluded. Source: CD4+ or CD8+ T cells sorted from blood, taken in a trial of the OX40 agonist ivuxolimab. The rearrangement links TRBV7-2 to TRBJ2-7, with 7 bases lining up with TRBD1. The source of this sequence is an adult with an advanced solid tumor such as melanoma, head and neck, liver or kidney cancer. The CDR3 is CASSLGYTGQSPDAYEQYF. Written as DNA, the CDR3 is TGTGCCAGCAGCTTAGGGTACACGGGACAGAGTCCGGACGCCTACGAGCAGTACTTC.